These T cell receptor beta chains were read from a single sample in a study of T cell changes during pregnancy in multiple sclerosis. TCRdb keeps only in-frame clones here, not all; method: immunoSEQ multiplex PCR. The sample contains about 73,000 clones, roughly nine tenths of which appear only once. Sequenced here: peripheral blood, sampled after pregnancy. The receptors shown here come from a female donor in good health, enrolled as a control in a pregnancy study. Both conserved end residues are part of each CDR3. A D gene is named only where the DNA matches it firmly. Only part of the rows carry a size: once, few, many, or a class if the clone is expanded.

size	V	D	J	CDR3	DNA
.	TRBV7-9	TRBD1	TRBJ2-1	CASSSKEQGVTYNEQFF	TGTGCCAGCAGCTCCAAAGAGCAGGGGGTAACCTACAATGAGCAGTTCTTC
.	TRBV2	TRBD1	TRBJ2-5	CASIRDRGLETQYF	TGTGCCAGCATCCGGGACAGGGGGCTGGAGACCCAGTACTTC
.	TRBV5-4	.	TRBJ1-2	CASSLGQDLAYGYTF	TGTGCCAGCAGCTTGGGGCAGGATCTTGCCTATGGCTACACCTTC
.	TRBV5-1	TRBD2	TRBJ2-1	CASRFGLAGNEQFF	TGCGCCAGCAGATTTGGACTAGCGGGAAATGAGCAGTTCTTC
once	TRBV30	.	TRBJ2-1	CACRRLQGNNEQFF	TGTGCCTGTCGTCGCCTTCAGGGGAACAATGAGCAGTTCTTC
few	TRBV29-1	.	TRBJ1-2	CSVDAGINYGYTF	TGCAGCGTTGACGCGGGGATCAACTATGGCTACACCTTC
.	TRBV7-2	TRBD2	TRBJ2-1	CASSLEAGGYNEQFF	TGTGCCAGCAGCTTAGAGGCGGGAGGGTACAATGAGCAGTTCTTC
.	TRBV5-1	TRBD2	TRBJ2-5	CASSFYSGPGGETQYF	TGCGCCAGCAGCTTCTATAGCGGGCCGGGCGGAGAGACCCAGTACTTC
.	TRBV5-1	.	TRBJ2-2	CASSLGQTNTGELFF	TGCGCCAGCAGCTTGGGACAGACGAACACCGGGGAGCTGTTTTTT
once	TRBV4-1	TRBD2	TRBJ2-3	CASSQDGAGGPRDTQYF	TGCGCCAGCAGCCAAGATGGAGCGGGGGGGCCCAGAGATACGCAGTATTTT
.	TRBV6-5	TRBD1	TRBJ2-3	CASSPDRADTDTQYF	TGTGCCAGCAGTCCCGACAGGGCTGATACAGATACGCAGTATTTT
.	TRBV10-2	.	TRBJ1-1	CASRTQERDTEAFF	TGCGCCAGCAGGACCCAGGAGAGGGACACTGAAGCTTTCTTT
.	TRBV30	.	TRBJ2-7	CAWQGRSYEQYF	TGTGCCTGGCAGGGCCGCTCCTACGAGCAGTACTTC
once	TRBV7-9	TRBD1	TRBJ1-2	CASNLPGTATSYGYTF	TGTGCCAGCAACCTACCCGGGACAGCTACTTCCTATGGCTACACCTTC
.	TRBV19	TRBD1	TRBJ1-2	CASGQGAYGYTF	TGTGCCAGTGGACAGGGGGCCTATGGCTACACCTTC
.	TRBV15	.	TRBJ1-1	CATGAQGAAFF	TGTGCCACAGGGGCTCAGGGTGCGGCTTTCTTT
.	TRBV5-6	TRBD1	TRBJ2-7	CASSRDRSYEQYF	TGTGCCAGCAGCCGGGACAGGTCCTACGAGCAGTACTTC
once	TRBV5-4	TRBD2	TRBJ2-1	CASSLGGGFNNEQFF	TGTGCCAGCAGCTTGGGCGGGGGATTCAACAATGAGCAGTTCTTC
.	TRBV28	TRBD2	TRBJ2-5	CASSLADQETQYF	TGTGCCAGCAGCCTAGCGGATCAAGAGACCCAGTACTTC
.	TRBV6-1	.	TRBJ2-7	CASSEAGSSYEQYF	TGTGCCAGCAGTGAAGCGGGCAGCTCCTACGAGCAGTACTTC
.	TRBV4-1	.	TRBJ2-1	CASSPSPRGDNEQFF	TGCGCCAGCAGCCCCTCCCCGCGGGGTGACAATGAGCAGTTCTTC
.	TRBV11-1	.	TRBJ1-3	CASSSLERYSGNTIYF	TGTGCCAGCAGCTCGCTCGAGCGCTACTCTGGAAACACCATATATTTT
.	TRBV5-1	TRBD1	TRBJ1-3	CASRTTGAAGNTIYF	TGCGCCAGCAGGACCACAGGGGCGGCGGGAAACACCATATATTTT
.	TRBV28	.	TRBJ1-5	CASSPPGFGNQPQHF	TGTGCCAGCAGCCCTCCGGGTTTCGGGAATCAGCCCCAGCATTTT
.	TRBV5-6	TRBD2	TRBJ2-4	CASSNIPGLAGVDIQYF	TGTGCCAGCAGCAATATACCGGGACTAGCGGGAGTAGACATTCAGTACTTC
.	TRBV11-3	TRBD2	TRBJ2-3	CASSLGLADYTDTQYF	TGTGCCAGCAGCTTAGGGCTAGCGGATTACACAGATACGCAGTATTTT
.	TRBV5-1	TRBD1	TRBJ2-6	CASSFTGAGANVLTF	TGCGCCAGCAGTTTCACAGGGGCTGGGGCCAACGTCCTGACTTTC
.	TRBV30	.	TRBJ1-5	CAWSVAGMQPQHF	TGTGCCTGGAGTGTAGCAGGGATGCAGCCCCAGCATTTT
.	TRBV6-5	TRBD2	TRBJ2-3	CASSYGLAGDTDTQYF	TGTGCCAGCAGTTACGGACTAGCGGGGGACACAGATACGCAGTATTTT
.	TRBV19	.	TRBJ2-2	CASSGGTLLGELFF	TGTGCCAGTAGTGGAGGGACTCTCTTGGGGGAGCTGTTTTTT
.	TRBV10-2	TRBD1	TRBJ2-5	CASNRGQGKETQYF	TGCGCCAGCAACCGAGGACAGGGAAAAGAGACCCAGTACTTC
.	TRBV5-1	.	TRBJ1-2	CASSLEGSGGYTF	TGCGCCAGCAGCTTGGAGGGGTCCGGCGGCTACACCTTC
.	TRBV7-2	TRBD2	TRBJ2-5	CASSLSASGIGQETQYF	TGTGCCAGCAGCTTATCTGCAAGCGGGATCGGCCAAGAGACCCAGTACTTC
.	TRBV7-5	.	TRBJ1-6	CARSSPGNSPLHF	TGTGCCAGAAGCTCCCCCGGGAATTCACCCCTCCACTTT
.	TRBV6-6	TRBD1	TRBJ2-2	CASSYLWTGGFGELFF	TGTGCCAGCAGTTACCTTTGGACAGGGGGCTTCGGGGAGCTGTTTTTT
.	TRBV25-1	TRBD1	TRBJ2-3	CASSVPPGQGSTDTQYF	TGTGCCAGCAGTGTACCCCCTGGACAGGGCAGCACAGATACGCAGTATTTT
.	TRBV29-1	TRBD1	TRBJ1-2	CSVEGDRTYGYTF	TGCAGCGTTGAAGGGGACAGAACTTATGGCTACACCTTC
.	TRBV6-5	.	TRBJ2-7	CASSYSSGPPYEQYF	TGTGCCAGCAGTTACTCTAGCGGTCCTCCCTACGAGCAGTACTTC
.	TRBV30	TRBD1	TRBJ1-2	CAWSVRRGHGGYTF	TGTGCCTGGAGTGTACGTAGGGGGCATGGTGGCTACACCTTC
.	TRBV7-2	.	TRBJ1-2	CASSLDRDYGYTF	TGTGCCAGCAGCTTAGACAGGGACTATGGCTACACCTTC
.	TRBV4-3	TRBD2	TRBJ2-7	CASSQIAGAPYEQYF	TGCGCCAGCAGCCAAATAGCGGGGGCCCCCTACGAGCAGTACTTC
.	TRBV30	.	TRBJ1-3	CAWSEGQASGNTIYF	TGTGCCTGGAGTGAGGGGCAGGCCTCTGGAAACACCATATATTTT
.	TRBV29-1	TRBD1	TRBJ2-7	CSVEKGTGGYEQYF	TGCAGCGTTGAAAAAGGGACAGGGGGCTACGAGCAGTACTTC
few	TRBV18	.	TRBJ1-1	CASSPPGRMNTEAFF	TGTGCCAGCTCACCACCGGGCAGGATGAACACTGAAGCTTTCTTT
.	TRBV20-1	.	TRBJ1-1	CSAQAGPEAFF	TGCAGTGCCCAGGCAGGCCCTGAAGCTTTCTTT
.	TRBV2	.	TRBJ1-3	CASSDSPGNTIYF	TGTGCCAGCAGTGACAGTCCTGGAAACACCATATATTTT
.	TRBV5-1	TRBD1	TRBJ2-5	CASSPPGQGEETQYF	TGCGCCAGCAGCCCTCCGGGACAGGGGGAAGAGACCCAGTACTTC
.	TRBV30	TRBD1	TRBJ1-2	CAWSYQGQGGGYTF	TGTGCCTGGAGCTACCAAGGACAGGGGGGTGGCTACACCTTC
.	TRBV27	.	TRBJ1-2	CASSLEPFRNYGYTF	TGTGCCAGCAGTTTAGAACCTTTTAGAAACTATGGCTACACCTTC
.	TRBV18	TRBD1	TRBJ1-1	CASSPLGQGNTEAFF	TGTGCCAGCTCACCACTGGGACAGGGGAACACTGAAGCTTTCTTT
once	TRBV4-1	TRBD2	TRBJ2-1	CASSLGTIPNEQFF	TGCGCCAGCAGCCTTGGGACTATCCCCAATGAGCAGTTCTTC
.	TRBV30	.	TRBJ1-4	CAWREGPSRPAGLFF	TGTGCCTGGAGGGAGGGACCAAGTCGGCCAGCTGGACTGTTTTTT
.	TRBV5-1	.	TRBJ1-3	CASSLARQDSGNTIYF	TGCGCCAGCAGCTTGGCCCGGCAGGACTCTGGAAACACCATATATTTT